This paragraph covers one T cell receptor beta chain sequence. The sample belongs to a study of blood T cell repertoires in COVID-19. In the study overall: The origin of the acute and convalescent COVID-19 samples was the United States, Italy and Spain. Sample material is recorded as cDNA or gDNA derived from T cells, B-cell-depleted T cells, or PBMCs.

The authors' processing: Reference gene primers were amplified, and this amplification served to estimate nucleated cell counts. The assay was immunoSEQ multiplex PCR, and TCRdb's table has in-frame clones only and misses some. V and J calls and clone size come straight from that table; D and trimming were deduced from the DNA. This table has more than 85,000 clones, approximately 82% appearing once. Sequenced: peripheral blood. This TCR derives from a man aged 55 to 70 with acute or convalescent COVID-19.

CDR3 protein: CASSPTGQGIRNEQFF. The CDR3, as DNA: TGTGCCAGCTCACCGACAGGACAGGGCATAAGGAATGAGCAGTTCTTC. The gene calls are TRBV18 and TRBJ2-1; 8 bases align to TRBD1. In germline, CDR1 is KGHSH, CDR2 LQKENI. With 3 bases clipped from V and 7 bases from J, the junction kept 11 bases outside the gene matches. The CDR3 has 16 residues.